Here is one TCR beta chain with its context. Its antigen is unidentified. The sample belongs to a study of cytomegalovirus exposure and HLA in healthy donors. Whole-study results and caveats: Some V segments could not be told apart, so they were left out, TRBV6-2 and TRBV6-3 among them.

Healthy people donating bone marrow made up the donors. The germline gives CDR1 MNHEY, CDR2 SMNVEV (reference sequence). Trimming stripped 6 bases from V and 4 bases from J, with 16 bases between. This CDR3 comprises 14 residues. The PCR contained 60 Vbeta and 13 Jbeta primers. Original data processing: As a later analysis found, there were approximately 80 million unique TCR beta chains, of which approximately 10 million were shared. Method: immunoSEQ multiplex PCR; TCRdb's copy keeps in-frame clones and lacks some. That table supplies the V and J calls and clone size; D and trimming were determined from the DNA. The repertoire holds 200,000 or so clones, with approximately 88% as singletons.

The clonotype originates from a boy aged 2 to 9 in good health and CMV-seronegative. The rearrangement joins TRBV27 to TRBJ2-7, with D tentatively TRBD2 (5 bases). The sequencing input was PBMCs. The CDR3 DNA follows: TGTGCCAGCAGCCCCGGGGTACGTTTGTACGAGCAGTACTTC. Protein sequence: CASSPGVRLYEQYF.